The rows below give T cell receptor beta chains drawn from one sample of a study of control samples from healthy donors and cancer patients. The method was immunoSEQ multiplex PCR; TCRdb's version includes in-frame clones alone and lacks a portion of them. The profile covers around 64,000 clones, with approximately 89% appearing a single time and 5% to 7% taken by the ten largest. The sequencing input was PBMCs. These receptors all come from a man aged 55 to 70 with colorectal cancer. CDR3s include the opening cysteine and the closing phenylalanine or tryptophan. A D gene is named only where the DNA matches it firmly. Only part of the rows carry a size: once, few, many, or a class if the clone is expanded.

j_call d_call clone_size v_call cdr3_aa cdr3_nt
TRBJ2-5 . . TRBV12-3/TRBV12-4 CASSLARETQYF TGTGCCAGCAGTTTAGCTCGAGAGACCCAGTACTTC
TRBJ2-2 . . TRBV21-1 CASSIKAGSRKNTGELFF TGTGCCAGCAGCATCAAAGCGGGTAGTAGGAAGAACACCGGGGAGCTGTTTTTT
TRBJ1-4 TRBD1 . TRBV28 CASSLDRENEKLFF TGTGCCAGCAGTCTGGACAGGGAAAATGAAAAACTGTTTTTT
TRBJ2-2 . . TRBV10-2 CASSGGPGGELFF TGCGCCAGCAGTGGGGGCCCGGGCGGGGAGCTGTTTTTT
TRBJ2-2 TRBD1 . TRBV24-1 CATSDLGQGNTGELFF TGTGCCACCAGTGATTTGGGACAGGGTAACACCGGGGAGCTGTTTTTT
TRBJ1-3 . . TRBV10-3 CAIRDSSGNTIYF TGTGCCATCAGGGACAGCTCTGGAAACACCATATATTTT
TRBJ1-3 . . TRBV28 CASSLRGGRPHHSGNTIYF TGTGCCAGCAGTCTTCGGGGTGGGCGGCCACACCACTCTGGAAACACCATATATTTT
TRBJ1-2 . once TRBV6-6 CASSYSYSFGGNGYTF TGTGCCAGCAGTTACTCGTATTCTTTCGGGGGAAATGGCTACACCTTC
TRBJ1-2 TRBD1 . TRBV20-1 CSAGGDSPYGYTF TGCAGTGCTGGTGGGGACAGCCCCTATGGCTACACCTTC
TRBJ1-6 . . TRBV3-1/TRBV3-2 CASKEGVDLGSPLHF TGTGCCAGCAAAGAAGGTGTGGACTTGGGTTCACCCCTCCACTTT
TRBJ1-2 TRBD1 . TRBV6-6 CASTPLRDRQSGYF TGTGCCAGTACCCCGTTACGGGACAGACAATCAGGGTACTTC
TRBJ2-2 . once TRBV27 CASKETNPGPGMGRTGELFF TGTGCCAGCAAAGAGACCAACCCGGGACCCGGGATGGGAAGAACCGGGGAGCTGTTTTTT
TRBJ2-5 . few TRBV5-6 CASSLSDTIRGLQETQYF TGTGCCAGCAGCTTGTCGGACACTATACGAGGTCTCCAAGAGACCCAGTACTTC
TRBJ2-7 . . TRBV28 CASRGPSSYEQYF TGTGCCAGCAGGGGTCCGAGCTCCTACGAGCAGTACTTC
TRBJ1-5 . . TRBV6-1 CASSEGGGWGNQPQHF TGTGCCAGCAGTGAAGGGGGGGGCTGGGGCAATCAGCCCCAGCATTTT
TRBJ2-5 . . TRBV6-5 CASSSVGETQYF TGTGCCAGCAGTTCTGTAGGGGAGACCCAGTACTTC
TRBJ1-5 TRBD1 . TRBV18 CASSPPTGGRQPQHF TGTGCCAGCTCACCACCCACAGGGGGAAGGCAGCCCCAGCATTTT
TRBJ1-2 . . TRBV6-5 CASSYSRADPYGYTF TGTGCCAGCAGTTACTCGAGAGCGGACCCATATGGCTACACCTTC
TRBJ1-2 . . TRBV5-1 CASSPGRLSLDYGYTF TGCGCCAGCAGCCCCGGACGGCTATCCTTGGACTATGGCTACACCTTC
TRBJ2-2 TRBD1 once TRBV6-5 CASLGQGDTGELFF TGTGCCAGCCTGGGACAGGGCGACACCGGGGAGCTGTTTTTT
TRBJ2-3 . . TRBV19 CASSIDVFTDTQYF TGTGCCAGTAGTATAGACGTGTTCACAGATACGCAGTATTTT
TRBJ1-5 TRBD1 . TRBV2 CASSLRQGDSQPQHF TGTGCCAGCAGCCTACGACAGGGGGATAGTCAGCCCCAGCATTTT
TRBJ2-2 . once TRBV18 CASSSLRGSDTGELFF TGTGCCAGCTCTTCCCTTAGGGGATCGGACACCGGGGAGCTGTTTTTT
TRBJ2-1 . . TRBV20-1 CSASAYNEQFF TGCAGTGCGTCGGCGTACAATGAGCAGTTCTTC
TRBJ1-6 . . TRBV6-6 CASSLPQTRNSPLHF TGTGCCAGCAGTTTGCCTCAAACTCGTAATTCACCCCTCCACTTT
TRBJ2-3 TRBD2 . TRBV6-4 CASRTPSSGGRSDTQYF TGTGCCAGCAGGACCCCCTCTAGCGGGGGGCGCTCAGATACGCAGTATTTT
TRBJ2-3 . . TRBV7-3 CASSPTTTDTQYF TGTGCCAGCAGCCCCACTACCACAGATACGCAGTATTTT
TRBJ1-1 . . TRBV29-1 CSCDPSGTEAFF TGCAGCTGCGACCCCTCGGGCACTGAAGCTTTCTTT
TRBJ2-7 TRBD2 . TRBV7-9 CASSRGLAGDPYEQYF TGTGCCAGCAGCCGGGGACTAGCGGGGGACCCCTACGAGCAGTACTTC
TRBJ1-1 TRBD1 . TRBV5-4 CASSVGQTQNTEAFF TGTGCCAGCAGCGTGGGACAGACTCAGAACACTGAAGCTTTCTTT
TRBJ1-1 TRBD1 once TRBV5-1 CASSLGTGGNMGTEAFF TGCGCCAGCAGCCTAGGGACAGGGGGTAATATGGGCACTGAAGCTTTCTTT
TRBJ1-5 TRBD1 . TRBV9 CASSNRTGWSGKPQHF TGTGCCAGCAGCAACCGGACAGGGTGGAGTGGGAAGCCCCAGCATTTT
TRBJ1-5 TRBD1 . TRBV7-2 CASTHRTGDQPQHF TGTGCCAGCACCCATCGGACAGGGGACCAGCCCCAGCATTTT
TRBJ2-1 . . TRBV27 CASSPDNNEQFF TGTGCCAGCAGCCCCGACAACAATGAGCAGTTCTTC
TRBJ1-1 . . TRBV5-1 CASSAGVTGTEAFF TGCGCCAGCAGTGCAGGGGTTACGGGCACTGAAGCTTTCTTT
TRBJ1-5 . . TRBV4-1 CASSHVGTPVSNQPQHF TGCGCCAGCAGCCATGTCGGGACTCCAGTTAGCAATCAGCCCCAGCATTTT
TRBJ1-5 . once TRBV15 CATSRGGGDLSRDF TGTGCCACCAGCAGAGGAGGGGGGGACCTTTCTCGGGATTTT
TRBJ2-1 . . TRBV2 CASTLPPAEQFF TGTGCCAGCACTCTTCCCCCCGCCGAGCAGTTCTTC
TRBJ2-7 TRBD1 . TRBV6-1 CASSEDRGVDEQYF TGTGCCAGCAGTGAAGACAGGGGGGTCGACGAGCAGTACTTC
TRBJ1-5 TRBD1 . TRBV4-1 CASSHGTGGRNQPQHF TGCGCCAGCAGCCACGGGACAGGGGGGCGAAATCAGCCCCAGCATTTT
TRBJ2-1 TRBD1 . TRBV7-9 CASSPGRDRGLSEQFF TGTGCCAGCAGCCCCGGACGGGACAGGGGTTTAAGCGAGCAGTTCTTC
TRBJ1-1 TRBD1 . TRBV3-1/TRBV3-2 CASSQRDRMNTEAFF TGTGCCAGCAGCCAAAGGGACAGAATGAACACTGAAGCTTTCTTT
TRBJ2-7 . . TRBV6-5 CASRSAGSYEQYF TGTGCCAGTAGATCGGCGGGCTCCTACGAGCAGTACTTC
TRBJ2-1 . medium-sized TRBV7-3 CASARGSSYNEQFF TGTGCCAGCGCCCGGGGGAGCTCCTACAATGAGCAGTTCTTC
TRBJ2-7 TRBD1 . TRBV2 CASSGTGGGEQYF TGTGCCAGCAGCGGGACAGGGGGAGGGGAGCAGTACTTC
TRBJ2-7 . . TRBV5-6 CASSLQGGSYEQYF TGTGCCAGCAGCTTGCAGGGTGGGTCCTACGAGCAGTACTTC
TRBJ2-1 TRBD1 few TRBV5-1 CASSIGQGAFEQFF TGCGCCAGCAGCATAGGACAGGGGGCTTTCGAGCAGTTCTTC
TRBJ1-5 TRBD1 . TRBV30 CAWGDSLNQPQHF TGTGCCTGGGGGGACAGCCTCAATCAGCCCCAGCATTTT